A selection of T cell receptor beta chains follows, all from one sample in a study of OX40 agonist ivuxolimab in advanced cancers. Libraries were prepared by immunoSEQ multiplex PCR; TCRdb keeps only in-frame clonotypes and omits some of them. The table has more than 75,000 clones, just over 90% seen once. Source: CD4+ or CD8+ T cells sorted from blood, taken in a trial of the OX40 agonist ivuxolimab. Receptors were obtained from an adult with an advanced solid tumor such as melanoma, head and neck, liver or kidney cancer. The CDR3 runs from the conserved cysteine through the conserved F or W. Where a row states a size, it is once, few, many or the class of an expanded clone; other rows omit it.

-,TRBV11-2,TRBJ2-5,11,CASSLGETQYF
-,TRBV27,TRBJ2-3,16,CASRTLAGGGTDTQYF
few,TRBV6-6,TRBJ2-6,16,CASSTTTGSGANVLTF
-,TRBV5-6,TRBJ2-1,17,CASSYHRRLAGASEQFF
-,TRBV7-9,TRBJ2-2,15,CASSLGQANTGELFF
-,TRBV10-1,TRBJ2-1,16,CASSESSGRAVGEQFF
once,TRBV19,TRBJ2-3,14,CAVRDRGSTDTQYF
-,TRBV29-1,TRBJ2-3,14,CSVQESRTGNRAYF
-,TRBV6-1,TRBJ2-1,13,CATGTEFDYEQFF
-,TRBV7-2,TRBJ2-3,15,CASSSQRDGADTQYF
-,TRBV9,TRBJ2-1,17,CASSDHIAGGAYNEQFF
-,TRBV7-6,TRBJ1-2,14,CASNPGQGNYGYTF
-,TRBV10-1,TRBJ2-1,12,CASSAVAQEQFF
-,TRBV18,TRBJ2-7,14,CASSPAVGDYEQYF
-,TRBV5-4,TRBJ2-7,15,CASSLGTGVIPEQYF
-,TRBV28,TRBJ1-2,17,CASSQGGTTGGRDGYTF
-,TRBV7-2,TRBJ1-2,13,CASSIGQGYGYTF
-,TRBV29-1,TRBJ2-7,15,CSVGGGGAPFYGQYF
-,TRBV10-3,TRBJ2-2,15,CAISEGLAGGGELFF
-,TRBV7-9,TRBJ2-2,13,CASSFQGAGELFF
-,TRBV5-1,TRBJ2-7,15,CASSLGTGITYEQYF
few,TRBV18,TRBJ2-3,15,CASSSPAGSTDTQYF
-,TRBV18,TRBJ1-2,16,CASSPPGTGGDYGYTF
-,TRBV28,TRBJ1-1,14,CASSLDLQGTEAFF
-,TRBV27,TRBJ2-6,14,CASSLDSGANVLTF
-,TRBV5-1,TRBJ2-1,17,CASSLELAGGPYNEQFF
-,TRBV6-5,TRBJ2-7,14,CASSPGTALPEQYF
-,TRBV7-2,TRBJ1-1,13,CASRTYMNTEAFF
-,TRBV10-1,TRBJ2-3,17,CASSESLIWVSADTQYF
-,TRBV18,TRBJ2-7,14,CASSPPARTYEQYF
-,TRBV18,TRBJ2-7,13,CASSPPSAYEQYF
-,TRBV5-1,TRBJ1-1,13,CASSEGTGIEAFF
-,TRBV10-3,TRBJ2-2,16,CAIRKDRGSNTGELFF
-,TRBV10-2,TRBJ2-1,14,CASSAAGTYNEQFF
-,TRBV2,TRBJ2-5,13,CASSWGGLETQYF
-,TRBV18,TRBJ2-5,16,CASSPPSGSFGETQYF
-,TRBV9,TRBJ1-1,17,CASSPPPSRELRTEAFF
-,TRBV28,TRBJ2-7,15,CASSPASGNAYEQYF
-,TRBV28,TRBJ2-7,15,CASSTTTGGISPTHF
-,TRBV6-6,TRBJ1-6,15,CASSPGQVPASPLHF
-,TRBV4-3,TRBJ2-1,16,CASSQERLAGFNEQFF
-,TRBV7-2,TRBJ1-2,15,CASSKNQAGNHGYTF
-,TRBV18,TRBJ2-2,16,CASSPQQGPSGGELFF
-,TRBV4-1,TRBJ2-1,13,CASSRTSYNEQFF
once,TRBV6-4,TRBJ2-3,14,CASSDSGSTDTQYF
-,TRBV19,TRBJ2-7,15,CASSDVAGAGYEQYF
-,TRBV6-6,TRBJ2-1,12,CATRGTVNEQFF
-,TRBV5-4,TRBJ1-1,15,CASSQYRAGNTEAFF
-,TRBV29-1,TRBJ2-3,14,CSVEDGLPTDTQYF
-,TRBV2,TRBJ2-5,15,CASSERDSRSETQYF
-,TRBV6-5,TRBJ1-2,14,CASRGTVSRDGYTF
-,TRBV7-9,TRBJ1-2,15,CASSLRDRGNYGYTF
-,TRBV5-1,TRBJ2-5,14,CASSSTGTDETQYF